This TCR beta chain stems from a study of beta chain features in type 1 diabetes. Of the isolated RNA, all was reverse transcribed, and so the sequenced material was expressed TCRB transcripts. Naive, central memory and regulatory T cell samples averaged roughly 3.6 million reads. Profiling relied on immunoSEQ multiplex PCR, and the TCRdb table lists in-frame clones only, not all of them. Of under 550,000 clones listed, approximately 10% are singletons. Study outcomes and limitations: TCRB repertoires of naive, central memory and Treg cells appeared more similar among patients than among healthy donors.

Cell sorting via CD45RO/CCR7/CD25/CD127/CD95/CD27 was performed to obtain CD4+ naive, central memory, regulatory and stem cell-like memory cells. Points on this clone: Its target is unknown.

V lost 0 bases, J lost 3 bases, and 9 bases lay in between. The CDR3 sequence is 14 residues long. Germline CDR1 SGDLS, CDR2 YYNGEE. What was sequenced was naive CD4+ T cells from blood. The sequence derives from a woman between 18 and 29 years old in good health. The chain couples TRBV9 to TRBJ1-1; D is ambiguous. In DNA form, the CDR3 reads TGTGCCAGCAGCGTAGCTGGACGAGACACTGAAGCTTTCTTT. Translating it yields CASSVAGRDTEAFF.